This is a list of T cell receptor beta chains from one sample in a study of PD-1 blockade in classical Hodgkin lymphoma. Clones were read by immunoSEQ multiplex PCR, and TCRdb kept only the in-frame ones, dropping some. The sample carries just under 45,000 clones, roughly 70% recorded once. Sequenced material: peripheral blood mononuclear cells (PBMCs), taken before the fourth cycle of nivolumab. The receptors shown here come from a human donor with classical Hodgkin lymphoma. The CDR3 runs from the conserved cysteine through the conserved F or W. D genes are given only for firm matches. Not every row has a clone size; where given, it reads once, few, many or a size class.

d_gene,len,j_gene,abundance,v_gene,CDR3nt,CDR3aa
TRBD2,17,TRBJ2-1,NA,TRBV4-3,TGCGCCAGCAGCCAAGAATGGGTGGGAGGGTCCTACAATGAGCAGTTCTTC,CASSQEWVGGSYNEQFF
NA,15,TRBJ1-6,NA,TRBV19,TGTGCCAGTAGTATCGGCCGGGGGAGCAATTCACCCCTCCACTTT,CASSIGRGSNSPLHF
TRBD1,13,TRBJ1-5,NA,TRBV19,TGTGCCAGTAGTCCGGGGACAGTTTATCCCCAGCATTTT,CASSPGTVYPQHF
NA,16,TRBJ1-1,NA,TRBV7-9,TGTGCCAGCAGCTTAGGGGGTACGGGACCCACCACTGAAGCTTTCTTT,CASSLGGTGPTTEAFF
NA,15,TRBJ2-3,NA,TRBV10-1,TGCGCCAGCAGTGAACGAGGCCCGGGTAGGGATACGCAGTATTTT,CASSERGPGRDTQYF
NA,13,TRBJ2-4,NA,TRBV13,TGTGCCAGCAGCGACCTAGCCAAAAACATTCAGTACTTC,CASSDLAKNIQYF
NA,13,TRBJ1-1,few,TRBV10-3,TGTGCCATCAGTGACGACAAGAACACTGAAGCTTTCTTT,CAISDDKNTEAFF
NA,15,TRBJ1-1,NA,TRBV6-1,TGTGCCAGCAGTGAAGTGGGGGGAGGGCACACTGAAGCTTTCTTT,CASSEVGGGHTEAFF
NA,15,TRBJ1-2,NA,TRBV30,TGTGCCTGGAGTGTGTTAAGGTGGACTAACTATGGCTACACCTTC,CAWSVLRWTNYGYTF
TRBD2,14,TRBJ2-1,once,TRBV7-9,TGTGCCAGCAGCCCGGGGGGGTCCTACAATGAGCAGTTCTTC,CASSPGGSYNEQFF
TRBD2,14,TRBJ2-3,NA,TRBV6-5,TGTGCCAGCAGCCCTGGACTAGAAACAGATACGCAGTATTTT,CASSPGLETDTQYF
NA,15,TRBJ1-1,NA,TRBV28,TGTGCCAGCAGTTTAGTTCTGAGACTGAACACTGAAGCTTTCTTT,CASSLVLRLNTEAFF
NA,13,TRBJ1-2,NA,TRBV5-8,TGTGCCAGCAGCTTACAGGGACGCTATGGCTACACCTTC,CASSLQGRYGYTF
NA,11,TRBJ1-1,NA,TRBV28,TGTGCCAGCAGTGGAAGGACTGAAGCTTTCTTT,CASSGRTEAFF
NA,14,TRBJ1-5,NA,TRBV30,TGTGCCTGGAGTGCACTATCGGGGGTTCAGCCCCAGCATTTT,CAWSALSGVQPQHF
NA,14,TRBJ2-5,NA,TRBV6-6,TGTGCCAGCAGTTACTTCCGGTTGGGAGAGACCCAGTACTTC,CASSYFRLGETQYF
TRBD1,14,TRBJ1-3,NA,TRBV5-4,TGTGCCAGCAGCCTGAGGGGGCCTGGAAACACCATATATTTT,CASSLRGPGNTIYF
NA,13,TRBJ1-1,NA,TRBV11-2,TGTGCCAGCAGCCTTACAAGGAACACTGAAGCTTTCTTT,CASSLTRNTEAFF
NA,15,TRBJ1-2,NA,TRBV6-5,TGTGCCAGCAGTTACTCGATCATGGAACCCTATGGCTACACCTTC,CASSYSIMEPYGYTF
TRBD1,15,TRBJ2-7,NA,TRBV5-6,TGTGCCAGCAGCCCACCCGGGACAGGGTCCTACGAGCAGTACTTC,CASSPPGTGSYEQYF
NA,14,TRBJ2-7,NA,TRBV7-6,TGTGCCAGCAGCGCCCGGACGGGAACCTACGAGCAGTACTTC,CASSARTGTYEQYF
NA,14,TRBJ1-1,few,TRBV6-5,TGTGCCAGCAGTTACTCATCGGGGTATACTGAAGCTTTCTTT,CASSYSSGYTEAFF
NA,15,TRBJ1-2,medium-sized,TRBV28,TGTGCCAGCAGTACCCCGGGGGAAAGGACCTATGGCTACACCTTC,CASSTPGERTYGYTF
TRBD1,14,TRBJ1-4,NA,TRBV4-3,TGCGCCAGCAGCCAGGGACAGGGAGGTGAAAAACTGTTTTTT,CASSQGQGGEKLFF
TRBD2,15,TRBJ2-5,NA,TRBV6-5,TGTGCCAGCCACCGTAGCGGGGGGGCCCGAGAGACCCAGTACTTC,CASHRSGGARETQYF
NA,14,TRBJ1-2,NA,TRBV6-5,TGTGCCAGCAGTGAAGTCTTCGGGGCTCGTAGGTACACCTTC,CASSEVFGARRYTF
TRBD2,16,TRBJ2-3,NA,TRBV5-4,TGTGCCAGCAGCTGGCCGGGAGGGCCCGGCACAGATACGCAGTATTTT,CASSWPGGPGTDTQYF
NA,13,TRBJ1-1,NA,TRBV11-3,TGTGCCAGCAGCTTTAGTTTGGGCACTGAAGCTTTCTTT,CASSFSLGTEAFF
NA,14,TRBJ2-3,NA,TRBV28,TGTGCCAGCAGTTCCCACCCAGACCGGAAAACGCAGTATTTT,CASSSHPDRKTQYF
NA,15,TRBJ2-2,NA,TRBV7-2,TGTGCCAGCAGCTTAGGGAGGGTTCGGACCGGGGAGCTGTTTTTT,CASSLGRVRTGELFF
TRBD2,16,TRBJ2-3,NA,TRBV7-3,TGTGCCAGCAGCTTATACCCTAGCGGGAGCGCAGATACGCAGTATTTT,CASSLYPSGSADTQYF
NA,11,TRBJ1-2,few,TRBV10-3,TGTGCCGTAACAGGGTGGGATGGCTACACCTTC,CAVTGWDGYTF
NA,14,TRBJ1-5,once,TRBV19,TGTGCCTCATCGACGGTCGTGTCGGGTCAGCCCCAGCATTTT,CASSTVVSGQPQHF
NA,15,TRBJ1-2,few,TRBV6-5,TGTGCCAGCAGTTACTCGGGCAGGGCGGCGGATGGCTACACCTTC,CASSYSGRAADGYTF
NA,14,TRBJ1-2,NA,TRBV30,TGTGCCTGGAGTGAAGGGGCGCGGAACTATGGCTACACCTTC,CAWSEGARNYGYTF
NA,14,TRBJ2-3,NA,TRBV7-2,TGTGCCAGCAGCTTAAGTTATCTACAGGATACGCAGTATTTT,CASSLSYLQDTQYF
TRBD1,15,TRBJ2-3,NA,TRBV10-1,TGCGCCAGCAGTGAGGGTTCCCAGGGGGCAGATACGCAGTATTTT,CASSEGSQGADTQYF
NA,15,TRBJ2-5,NA,TRBV6-1,TGTGCCAGCAGTGAATCCGCGAGGGGCCAAGAGACCCAGTACTTC,CASSESARGQETQYF
TRBD2,16,TRBJ2-7,once,TRBV5-4,TGTGCCAGCAGTCCACGGACTAGCGGGGTCACCTACGAGCAGTACTTC,CASSPRTSGVTYEQYF
TRBD2,15,TRBJ2-1,NA,TRBV18,TGTGCCAGCTCGGGCGGGACTAGCGCGTACAATGAGCAGTTCTTC,CASSGGTSAYNEQFF
NA,14,TRBJ1-4,many,TRBV30,TGTGCCTGGAGTGTAACAGCTTATAATGAAAAACTGTTTTTT,CAWSVTAYNEKLFF
TRBD1,14,TRBJ1-5,medium-sized,TRBV6-5,TGTGCCAGCAGTTACGAACAGGGGGTTGGCCCCCAGCATTTT,CASSYEQGVGPQHF
NA,18,TRBJ2-2,NA,TRBV4-3,TGCGCCAGCAGCCAAGTAAAGGGGGGAGCGGGGTCCACCGGGGAGCTGTTTTTT,CASSQVKGGAGSTGELFF
TRBD1,14,TRBJ2-7,NA,TRBV19,TGTGCCAGTAGCCCCGGACAGGGATCTCACGAGCAGTACTTC,CASSPGQGSHEQYF
NA,11,TRBJ2-3,NA,TRBV4-1,TGCGCCAGCAGCCAAGATTACACGCAGTATTTT,CASSQDYTQYF
NA,13,TRBJ2-1,NA,TRBV6-5,TGTGCCAGCAGCTCAGGGTTTTCGGATGAGCAGTTCTTC,CASSSGFSDEQFF
NA,12,TRBJ2-1,NA,TRBV6-6,TGTGCCAGCAGTTACTCTCTTTATGAGCAGTTCTTC,CASSYSLYEQFF
NA,15,TRBJ2-1,NA,TRBV5-1,TGCGCCAGCAGCTCGACGACAGACTCCTACAATGAGCAGTTCTTC,CASSSTTDSYNEQFF
TRBD1,13,TRBJ1-1,NA,TRBV28,TGTGCCAGCAGTTGGACAGGCCGGACTGAAGCTTTCTTT,CASSWTGRTEAFF
TRBD1,13,TRBJ2-1,NA,TRBV10-1,TGCGCCAGCAGCCCCGACAGGGCCCATGAGCAGTTCTTC,CASSPDRAHEQFF
NA,16,TRBJ1-1,NA,TRBV18,TGTGCCAGCTCACAACTCGCATTGACAGCGAACACTGAAGCTTTCTTT,CASSQLALTANTEAFF
NA,15,TRBJ2-1,NA,TRBV27,TGTGCCAGCAGACCTTCTAGGCTATCCTACAATGAGCAGTTCTTC,CASRPSRLSYNEQFF
NA,13,TRBJ2-7,NA,TRBV7-2,TGTGCCAGCAGCTTAGCAATGTCCTACGAGCAGTACTTC,CASSLAMSYEQYF
NA,14,TRBJ1-1,medium-sized,TRBV7-9,TGTGCCAGCAGCTGGGGAAAAGGGGGCACTGAAGCTTTCTTT,CASSWGKGGTEAFF
TRBD1,14,TRBJ2-7,NA,TRBV28,TGTGCCAGCAGTTGGGACAGGGGGGTATACGAGCAGTACTTC,CASSWDRGVYEQYF